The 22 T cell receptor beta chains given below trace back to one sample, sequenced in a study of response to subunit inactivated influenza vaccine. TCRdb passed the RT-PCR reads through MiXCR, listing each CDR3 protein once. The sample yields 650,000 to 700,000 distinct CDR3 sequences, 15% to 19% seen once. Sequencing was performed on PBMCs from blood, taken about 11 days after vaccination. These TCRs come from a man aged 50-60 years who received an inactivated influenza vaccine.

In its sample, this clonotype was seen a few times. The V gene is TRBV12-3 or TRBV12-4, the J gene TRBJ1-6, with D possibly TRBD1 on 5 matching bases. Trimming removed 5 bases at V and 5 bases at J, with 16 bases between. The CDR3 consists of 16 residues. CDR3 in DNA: TGTGCCAGCAGTCCGCGGGGCGCGCCGGATAATTCACCCCTCCACTTT. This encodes CASSPRGAPDNSPLHF.

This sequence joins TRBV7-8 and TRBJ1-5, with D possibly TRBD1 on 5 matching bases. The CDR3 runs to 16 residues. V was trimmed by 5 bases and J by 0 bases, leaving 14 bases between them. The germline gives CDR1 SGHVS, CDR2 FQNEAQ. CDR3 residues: CASSTGWPSSNQPQHF. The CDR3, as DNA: TGTGCCAGCAGCACAGGTTGGCCCTCTAGCAATCAGCCCCAGCATTTT.

The CDR3 nucleotides are TGTGCCAGCAGTTACTCCGGGAGGTTAAACACAGATACGCAGTATTTT. Translated, it gives CASSYSGRLNTDTQYF. The chain is built from TRBV6-2 or TRBV6-3 and TRBJ2-3; 7 nucleotides align to TRBD2. This CDR3 is 16 amino acids long. Germline values: CDR1 MNHEY, CDR2 SVGEGT. Germline trimming cut 0 bases from V and 2 bases from J; bases unmatched to any gene: 5.

CDR3 DNA sequence: TGCAGCGTCCCCTCTAGCGGGAGTTACAATGAGCAGTTCTTC. Protein sequence: CSVPSSGSYNEQFF. The rearrangement joins TRBV29-1 to TRBJ2-1; 10 nucleotides match TRBD2. With V trimmed by 6 bases and J by 4 bases, 6 bases remained unmatched. Germline V gene data show CDR1 as SQVTM and CDR2 as ANQGSEA. The CDR3 consists of 14 residues.

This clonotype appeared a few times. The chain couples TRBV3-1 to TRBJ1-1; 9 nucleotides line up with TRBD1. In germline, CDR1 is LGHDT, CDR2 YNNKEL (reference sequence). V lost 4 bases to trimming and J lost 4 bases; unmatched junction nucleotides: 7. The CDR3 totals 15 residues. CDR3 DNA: TGTGCCAGCAGCCTGGACACACAGGGGGCCACTGAAGCTTTCTTT. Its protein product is CASSLDTQGATEAFF.

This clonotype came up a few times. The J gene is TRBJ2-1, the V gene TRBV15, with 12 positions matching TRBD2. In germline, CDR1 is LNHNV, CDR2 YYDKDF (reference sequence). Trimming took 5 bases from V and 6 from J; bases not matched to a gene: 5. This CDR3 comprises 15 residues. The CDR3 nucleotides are TGTGCCACCAGCGGGCCTAGCGGGAGGGCCAATGAGCAGTTCTTC. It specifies CATSGPSGRANEQFF.

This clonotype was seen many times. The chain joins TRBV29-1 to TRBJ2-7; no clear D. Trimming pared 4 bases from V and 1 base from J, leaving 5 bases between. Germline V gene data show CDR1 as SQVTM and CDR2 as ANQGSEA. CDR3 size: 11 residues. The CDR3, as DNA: TGCAGCGTTGGTACTTCCTACGAGCAGTACTTC. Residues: CSVGTSYEQYF.

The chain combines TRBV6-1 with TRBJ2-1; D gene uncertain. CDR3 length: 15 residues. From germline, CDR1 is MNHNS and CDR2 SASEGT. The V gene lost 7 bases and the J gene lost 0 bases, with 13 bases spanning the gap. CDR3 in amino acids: CASKPGSSSYNEQFF. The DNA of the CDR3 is TGTGCCAGCAAGCCAGGTTCGAGCTCCTACAATGAGCAGTTCTTC.

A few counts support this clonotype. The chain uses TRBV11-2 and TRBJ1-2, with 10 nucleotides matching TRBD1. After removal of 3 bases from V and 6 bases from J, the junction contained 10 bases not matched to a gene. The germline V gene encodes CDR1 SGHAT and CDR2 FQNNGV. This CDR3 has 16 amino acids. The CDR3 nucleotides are TGTGCCAGCAGCTTCAGTCCGGGACAGGGGACCGATGGCTACACCTTC. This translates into CASSFSPGQGTDGYTF.

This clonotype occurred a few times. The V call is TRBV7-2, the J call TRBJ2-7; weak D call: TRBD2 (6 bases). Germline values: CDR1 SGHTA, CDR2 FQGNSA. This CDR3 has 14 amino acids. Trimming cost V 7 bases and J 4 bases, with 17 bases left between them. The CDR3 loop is CASTYGGMVYEQYF. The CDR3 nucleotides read TGTGCCAGCACCTACGGCGGGATGGTTTACGAGCAGTACTTC.

The CDR3 nucleotides are TGTGCCAGCAGTTTTATCGCCGGGGCGGCCCCCGGGGAGCTGTTTTTT. Its protein is CASSFIAGAAPGELFF. The chain joins TRBV6-5 to TRBJ2-2, with D perhaps being TRBD1 or TRBD2 (5 bases each). The CDR3 consists of 16 residues. Trimming left V 4 bases short and J 6 bases short, with 18 bases between. Germline CDR1 MNHEY, CDR2 SVGAGI.

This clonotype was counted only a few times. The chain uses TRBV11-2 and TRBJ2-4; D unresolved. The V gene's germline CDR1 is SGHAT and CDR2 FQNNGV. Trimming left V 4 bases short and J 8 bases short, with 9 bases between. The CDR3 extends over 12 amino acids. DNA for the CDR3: TGTGCCAGCAGCTCCCCTAGTTACATTCAGTACTTC. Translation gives CASSSPSYIQYF.

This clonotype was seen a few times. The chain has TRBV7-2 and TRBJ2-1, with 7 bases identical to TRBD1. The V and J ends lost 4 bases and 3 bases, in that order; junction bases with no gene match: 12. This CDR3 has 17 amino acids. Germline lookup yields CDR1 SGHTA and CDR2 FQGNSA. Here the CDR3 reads CASSSEGAWRSYNEQFF. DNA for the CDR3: TGTGCCAGCAGCTCCGAGGGGGCGTGGCGGAGCTACAATGAGCAGTTCTTC.

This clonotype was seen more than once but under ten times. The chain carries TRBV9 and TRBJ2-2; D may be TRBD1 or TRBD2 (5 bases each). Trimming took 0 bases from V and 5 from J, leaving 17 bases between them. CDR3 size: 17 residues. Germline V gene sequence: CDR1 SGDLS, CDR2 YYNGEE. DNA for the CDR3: TGTGCCAGCAGCGTAGCTTCAGGACATGGGGGAACCGGGGAGCTGTTTTTT. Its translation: CASSVASGHGGTGELFF.

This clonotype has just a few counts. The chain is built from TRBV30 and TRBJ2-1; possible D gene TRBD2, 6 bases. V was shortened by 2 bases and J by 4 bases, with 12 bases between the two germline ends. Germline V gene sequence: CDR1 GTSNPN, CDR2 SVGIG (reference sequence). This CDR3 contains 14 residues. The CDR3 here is CAWSWGSGYNEQFF. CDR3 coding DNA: TGTGCCTGGAGTTGGGGTAGCGGATACAATGAGCAGTTCTTC.

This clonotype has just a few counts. CDR3 protein: CATSGTGGYQPQHF. The CDR3 bases are TGTGCCACCAGTGGGACAGGTGGTTATCAGCCCCAGCATTTT. The J gene is TRBJ1-5, the V gene TRBV24-1; TRBD1 matches at 7 bases. With 5 bases clipped from V and 5 bases from J, the junction kept 5 bases outside the gene matches. CDR3 length: 14 amino acids. Germline-derived CDR1 and CDR2 are KGHDR and SFDVKD.

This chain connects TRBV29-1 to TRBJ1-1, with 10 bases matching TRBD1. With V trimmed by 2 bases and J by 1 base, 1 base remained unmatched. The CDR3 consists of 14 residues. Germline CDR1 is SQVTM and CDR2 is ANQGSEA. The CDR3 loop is CSVERTGGNTEAFF. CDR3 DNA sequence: TGCAGCGTTGAACGGACAGGGGGGAACACTGAAGCTTTCTTT.

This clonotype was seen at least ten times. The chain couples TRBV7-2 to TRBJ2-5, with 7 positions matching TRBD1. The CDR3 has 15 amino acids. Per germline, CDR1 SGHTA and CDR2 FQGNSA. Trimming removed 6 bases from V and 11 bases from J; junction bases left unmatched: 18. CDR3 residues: CASRSDRESFTMQYF. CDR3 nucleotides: TGTGCCAGCAGGTCAGACAGGGAATCGTTCACTATGCAGTACTTC.

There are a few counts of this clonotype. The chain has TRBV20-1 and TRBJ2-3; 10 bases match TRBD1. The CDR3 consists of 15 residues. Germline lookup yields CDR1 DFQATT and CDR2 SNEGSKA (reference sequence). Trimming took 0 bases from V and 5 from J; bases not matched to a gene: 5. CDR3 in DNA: TGCAGTGCTAGAGATGACAGGGGGCGTGGAGATACGCAGTATTTT. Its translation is CSARDDRGRGDTQYF.

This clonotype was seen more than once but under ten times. CDR3 in DNA: TGTGCCATCAGTGTACTGGCGGGGGCCTACAATGAGCAGTTCTTC. It is translated as CAISVLAGAYNEQFF. The chain uses TRBV10-3 and TRBJ2-1; 7 bases line up with TRBD2. The V gene end was trimmed by 4 bases and the J gene end by 2 bases; junction bases not matched to a gene: 5. CDR3 length: 15 residues. Germline CDR1 and CDR2: ENHRY and SYGVKD.

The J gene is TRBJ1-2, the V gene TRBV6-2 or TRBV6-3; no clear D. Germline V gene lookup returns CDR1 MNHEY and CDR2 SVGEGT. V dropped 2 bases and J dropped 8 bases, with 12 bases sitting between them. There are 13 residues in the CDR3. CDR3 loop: CASSYGELGGYTF. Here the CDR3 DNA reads TGTGCCAGCAGTTACGGGGAGCTGGGAGGCTACACCTTC.

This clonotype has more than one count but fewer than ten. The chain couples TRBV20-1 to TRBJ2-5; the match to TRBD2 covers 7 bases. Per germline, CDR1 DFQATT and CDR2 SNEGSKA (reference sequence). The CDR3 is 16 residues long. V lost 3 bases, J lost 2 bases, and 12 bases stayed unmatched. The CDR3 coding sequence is TGCAGTGCTAGGAGAGGGCCTAGCGGTTTTCAAGAGACCCAGTACTTC. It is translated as CSARRGPSGFQETQYF.